The rows below give T cell receptor beta chains drawn from one sample of a study of blood T cells in healthy people across ages. TCRdb independently ran MiXCR on the 5' RACE reads; one entry per CDR3 protein. The sample lists over 1.5 million distinct CDR3 sequences; 49% were seen once. Source material: blood. The receptors come from a woman aged 40 to 50 in good health. The CDR3 runs from the conserved cysteine through the conserved F or W. A D gene is named only where the DNA matches it firmly. Only part of the rows carry a size: once, few, many, or a class if the clone is expanded.

J gene: TRBJ2-1; clone size: .; V gene: TRBV6-6; D gene: TRBD1; CDR3 DNA: TGTGCCAGCAGCCACCGCCTGGGACAGGGGGAGGTAAAGCAGTTCTTC; CDR3 protein: CASSHRLGQGEVKQFF
J gene: TRBJ2-1; clone size: .; V gene: TRBV9; D gene: .; CDR3 DNA: TGTGCCAGCAGCAGGGGGGATCTCACCTACAATGAGCAGTTCTTC; CDR3 protein: CASSRGDLTYNEQFF
J gene: TRBJ1-6; clone size: once; V gene: TRBV4-3; D gene: TRBD1; CDR3 DNA: TGCGCCAGCAGCCAAGACGCAGGGGGTTTTTCTAATTCACCCCTCCACTTT; CDR3 protein: CASSQDAGGFSNSPLHF
J gene: TRBJ2-5; clone size: few; V gene: TRBV28; D gene: TRBD2; CDR3 DNA: TGTGCCAGCAGTAAATCTTCTAGCGGGACGGGGACCCAGTACTTC; CDR3 protein: CASSKSSSGTGTQYF
J gene: TRBJ1-2; clone size: .; V gene: TRBV28; D gene: .; CDR3 DNA: TGTGCCAGCAGCTTTGCCAGGGGTGTTCGCTACACCTTC; CDR3 protein: CASSFARGVRYTF
J gene: TRBJ2-1; clone size: few; V gene: TRBV5-1; D gene: .; CDR3 DNA: TGCGCCAGCAGCTTGTTGGGGCCCACCTACAATGAGCAGTTCTTC; CDR3 protein: CASSLLGPTYNEQFF
J gene: TRBJ2-3; clone size: .; V gene: TRBV10-3; D gene: TRBD1; CDR3 DNA: TGTGCCATCACCCTGGGACAGGCCCAAACGGATACGCAGTATTTT; CDR3 protein: CAITLGQAQTDTQYF
J gene: TRBJ2-1; clone size: .; V gene: TRBV4-3; D gene: TRBD1; CDR3 DNA: TGCGCCAGCAGCCAAGACACAGGGGGCACCTACAATGAGCAGTTCTTC; CDR3 protein: CASSQDTGGTYNEQFF
J gene: TRBJ2-5; clone size: .; V gene: TRBV27; D gene: .; CDR3 DNA: TGTGCCAGCAGTATGACCCCGAGAGGGACCCAGTACTTC; CDR3 protein: CASSMTPRGTQYF
J gene: TRBJ2-1; clone size: .; V gene: TRBV4-2; D gene: TRBD2; CDR3 DNA: TGTGCCAGCAGCGAATTACTAGCGGGGGGGTTGAATGAGCAGTTCTTC; CDR3 protein: CASSELLAGGLNEQFF
J gene: TRBJ1-2; clone size: .; V gene: TRBV20-1; D gene: .; CDR3 DNA: TGCAGTGCTGGCTCCCCGCAGGTTAACTATGGCTACACCTTC; CDR3 protein: CSAGSPQVNYGYTF
J gene: TRBJ1-5; clone size: few; V gene: TRBV20-1; D gene: .; CDR3 DNA: TGCAGTGCCACGCCGGAGGGTGGCAATCAGCCCCAGCATTTT; CDR3 protein: CSATPEGGNQPQHF
J gene: TRBJ1-6; clone size: .; V gene: TRBV4-3; D gene: .; CDR3 DNA: TGCGCCAGCAGCCAAGTGGGGGGCTTCAAGGATTCACCCCTCCACTTT; CDR3 protein: CASSQVGGFKDSPLHF
J gene: TRBJ1-2; clone size: few; V gene: TRBV5-1; D gene: TRBD1; CDR3 DNA: TGCGCCAGCAGCTTTATACAGGGGAATCAAATCGGCTACACCTTC; CDR3 protein: CASSFIQGNQIGYTF
J gene: TRBJ2-3; clone size: .; V gene: TRBV27; D gene: TRBD2; CDR3 DNA: TGTGCCAGCAGTTTAGTCCCAGCGGGGGGGATGTCGGATACGCAGTATTTT; CDR3 protein: CASSLVPAGGMSDTQYF
J gene: TRBJ1-4; clone size: few; V gene: TRBV7-2; D gene: TRBD1; CDR3 DNA: TGTGCCAGCAGGGGACAGGGGACAAATGAAAAACTGTTTTTT; CDR3 protein: CASRGQGTNEKLFF
J gene: TRBJ1-1; clone size: .; V gene: TRBV10-3; D gene: TRBD1; CDR3 DNA: TGTGCCATCAGTGAGACCGGGACAGGGGTAACTGAAGCTTTCTTT; CDR3 protein: CAISETGTGVTEAFF
J gene: TRBJ2-5; clone size: few; V gene: TRBV6-5; D gene: TRBD2; CDR3 DNA: TGTGCCAGCAGACCCACGGGGGGGTTCCAAGAGACCCAGTACTTC; CDR3 protein: CASRPTGGFQETQYF
J gene: TRBJ1-2; clone size: .; V gene: TRBV12-3/TRBV12-4; D gene: TRBD1; CDR3 DNA: TGTGCCAGCAGAACATCCGGGACAGGGTTATATCGCTACACCTTC; CDR3 protein: CASRTSGTGLYRYTF
J gene: TRBJ2-7; clone size: few; V gene: TRBV27; D gene: .; CDR3 DNA: TGTGCCAGCAGTCCCGGACAGAAGCCCTACGAGCAGTACTTC; CDR3 protein: CASSPGQKPYEQYF
J gene: TRBJ2-1; clone size: .; V gene: TRBV4-3; D gene: TRBD2; CDR3 DNA: TGCGCCAGCAGCCAAGGCGGGGGGATACGAGAGCAGTTCTTC; CDR3 protein: CASSQGGGIREQFF
J gene: TRBJ2-5; clone size: .; V gene: TRBV3-1; D gene: TRBD1; CDR3 DNA: TGTGCCAGCAGCCACCGTGGGGACAGGGGTGAGACCCAGTACTTC; CDR3 protein: CASSHRGDRGETQYF
J gene: TRBJ1-2; clone size: few; V gene: TRBV7-2; D gene: TRBD1; CDR3 DNA: TGTGCCAGCAGCGCAAGGGACAGGGGCTCCCCTAACTATGGCTACACCTTC; CDR3 protein: CASSARDRGSPNYGYTF
J gene: TRBJ2-5; clone size: .; V gene: TRBV11-1; D gene: .; CDR3 DNA: TGTGCCAGCAGCTCCCCGGGACGCGGAATTGTGGAGACCCAGTACTTC; CDR3 protein: CASSSPGRGIVETQYF
J gene: TRBJ1-2; clone size: few; V gene: TRBV29-1; D gene: .; CDR3 DNA: TGCAGCGTTGAACTCCGAAATGGCTACACCTTC; CDR3 protein: CSVELRNGYTF
J gene: TRBJ2-2; clone size: few; V gene: TRBV15; D gene: .; CDR3 DNA: TGTGCCACCAGCAGAGATATAACAGGGTGGACCGGGGAGCTGTTTTTT; CDR3 protein: CATSRDITGWTGELFF
J gene: TRBJ2-7; clone size: .; V gene: TRBV29-1; D gene: .; CDR3 DNA: TGCAGCGCCCAAGGGGGGGACGGAGGCTACGAGCAGTACTTC; CDR3 protein: CSAQGGDGGYEQYF
J gene: TRBJ2-5; clone size: many; V gene: TRBV7-2; D gene: .; CDR3 DNA: TGTGCTAGCAGCTTAGTCCCAGGCCAAGAGACCCAGTACTTC; CDR3 protein: CASSLVPGQETQYF